This TCR beta chain was captured by sequencing in a study of CD8 T cells in ankylosing spondylitis. The CDR3 length is 15 residues. CDR1 SQVTM and CDR2 ANQGSEA come from the germline V gene. Trimming shortened V by 4 bases and J by 9 bases, and 22 bases separated the two germline ends. TCRdb reprocessed the 5' RACE reads with MiXCR, giving one entry per CDR3 protein. The table records a few hundred thousand distinct CDR3 sequences, around 20% of them present only once. Comments on this clonotype: Antigen: not known.

Findings and limits, study-wide: The study identified a TCR beta motif of 7 or 8 highly homologous variants that appeared characteristic of ankylosing spondylitis blood.

The chain employs TRBV29-1 and TRBJ2-1; maybe TRBD2 (6 bases). The sample consisted of blood, either unsorted or a sorted T cell fraction (not recorded which). This sequence was found in a male donor with ankylosing spondylitis. The DNA for the CDR3 is TGCAGCGTTGTAGTAGGACTAACTCTTAGTGGTGAGCAGTTCTTC. The encoded protein is CSVVVGLTLSGEQFF.